This T cell receptor beta chain emerged from a study of cytomegalovirus exposure and HLA in healthy donors. General study points: The study had only CMV serostatus as immune exposure information. In vitro confirmation showed three CMV-associated chains to be CMV antigen specific. Prior analysis indicated that the majority of TCR beta V segments exhibited productivity approximately 90% or approximately 30% of the time.

Researchers ran the PCR with 60 Vbeta and 13 Jbeta primers. Generated by immunoSEQ multiplex PCR, the TCRdb table keeps only in-frame clones and is missing some. The repertoire holds hundreds of thousands of clones, with approximately 79% as singletons. Comments on this clone: Its matching antigen is unknown.

This receptor was obtained from a male donor in good health and CMV-seronegative. Sequencing was performed on PBMCs.

CDR3 in DNA: TGTGCCAGTAGTATACATACAGGGCTCTCGATGCGTGGGACTGAAGCTTTCTTT. Translating it yields CASSIHTGLSMRGTEAFF. The chain combines TRBV19 with TRBJ1-1; a possible D gene is TRBD1 (6 bases). Looked up from germline, CDR1 is LNHDA and CDR2 is SQIVND (reference sequence). The CDR3 runs to 18 residues. V dropped 2 bases and J dropped 5 bases, with 24 bases sitting between them.